What follows is one T cell receptor beta chain and its context. The target antigen is unknown. Looked up from germline, CDR1 is MDHEN and CDR2 is SYDVKM. This CDR3 contains 13 residues. V lost 7 bases and J 0 bases, leaving 10 bases between the germline ends. As every portion of the isolated RNA was reverse transcribed, the sequencing read expressed TCRB transcripts. Naive, central memory and regulatory T cell samples yielded about 3.57 million reads on average. Libraries were prepared by immunoSEQ multiplex PCR; TCRdb keeps only in-frame clonotypes and omits some of them. The sample lists around 160,000 clones, approximately 52% seen once, with roughly 0.43% in the top ten. Every single donor gave one heparinised blood draw, and these averaged roughly 100 mL. This sample is drawn from a study of beta chain features in type 1 diabetes. Whole-study results and caveats: Any HLA-type effect on TCRB rearrangement remained unresolved here. Comparison showed that naive, central memory and Treg TCRB repertoires appeared more similar among patients than among healthy donors.

The TCR originated in a man younger than 35 in good health. The chain is built from TRBV28 and TRBJ2-7, with D perhaps matching TRBD2 (6 bases). Sequenced material: Tregs from blood. CDR3 protein: CASISGFSYEQYF. For the CDR3, the DNA is TGTGCCAGCATTAGCGGATTCTCCTACGAGCAGTACTTC.